The clone carrying this T cell receptor (beta chain) was observed a handful of times. This specimen comes from a study of shared clonotypes between healthy human individuals. Libraries were prepared by immunoSEQ multiplex PCR; TCRdb keeps only in-frame clonotypes and omits some of them. The table shows hundreds of thousands of clones, with 80% to 95% occurring only once. Trimming shortened V by 3 bases and J by 1 base, and 7 bases separated the two germline ends. The germline V gene has CDR1 SGHTA and CDR2 FQGNSA. CDR3 length: 13 amino acids. CD45RO negativity and positive selection for CCR7 defined naive CD8 cells, a population that excluded terminally differentiated effector memory CD45RA+ cells.

V gene TRBV7-2 combines with J gene TRBJ2-7; D is unclear. Sequencing used naive CD8+ T cells sorted from blood. The TCR originated in a man aged 25 to 40 in good health. Here the CDR3 reads CASSFQESYEQYF. In DNA form, the CDR3 reads TGTGCCAGCAGCTTCCAGGAATCCTACGAGCAGTACTTC.